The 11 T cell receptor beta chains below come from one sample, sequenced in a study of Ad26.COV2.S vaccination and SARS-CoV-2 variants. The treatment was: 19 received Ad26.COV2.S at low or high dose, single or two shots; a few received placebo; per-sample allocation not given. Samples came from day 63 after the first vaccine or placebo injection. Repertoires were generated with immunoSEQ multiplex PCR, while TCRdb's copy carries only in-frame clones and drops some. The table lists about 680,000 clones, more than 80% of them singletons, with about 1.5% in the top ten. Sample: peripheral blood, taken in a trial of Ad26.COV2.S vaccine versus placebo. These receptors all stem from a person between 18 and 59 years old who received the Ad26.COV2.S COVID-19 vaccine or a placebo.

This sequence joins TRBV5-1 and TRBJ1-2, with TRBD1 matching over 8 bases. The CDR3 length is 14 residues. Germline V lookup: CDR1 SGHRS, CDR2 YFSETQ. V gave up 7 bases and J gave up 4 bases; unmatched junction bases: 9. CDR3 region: CASGSQGAVYGYTF. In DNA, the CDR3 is TGCGCCAGCGGATCCCAGGGGGCCGTCTATGGCTACACCTTC.

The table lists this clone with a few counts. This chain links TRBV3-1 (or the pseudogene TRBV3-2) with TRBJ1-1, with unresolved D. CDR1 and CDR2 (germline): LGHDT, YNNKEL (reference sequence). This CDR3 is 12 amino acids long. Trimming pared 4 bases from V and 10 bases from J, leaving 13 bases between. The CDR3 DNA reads TGTGCCAGCAGCCCGGAGGCCCAGATAGCTTTCTTT. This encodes CASSPEAQIAFF.

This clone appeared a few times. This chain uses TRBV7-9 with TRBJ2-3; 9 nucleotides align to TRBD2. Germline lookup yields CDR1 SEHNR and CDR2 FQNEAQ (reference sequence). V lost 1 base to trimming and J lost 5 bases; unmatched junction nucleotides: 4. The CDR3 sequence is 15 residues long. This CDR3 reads CASSLVSGSGDTQYF. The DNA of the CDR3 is TGTGCCAGCAGCTTAGTTAGCGGGAGCGGAGATACGCAGTATTTT.

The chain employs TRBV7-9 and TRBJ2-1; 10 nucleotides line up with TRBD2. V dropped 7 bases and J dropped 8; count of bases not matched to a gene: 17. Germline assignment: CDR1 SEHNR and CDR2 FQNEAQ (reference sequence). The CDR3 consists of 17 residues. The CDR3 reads CASTLGLAGAGWDEQFF. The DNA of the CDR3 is TGTGCCAGCACCCTCGGCCTAGCGGGGGCGGGCTGGGATGAGCAGTTCTTC.

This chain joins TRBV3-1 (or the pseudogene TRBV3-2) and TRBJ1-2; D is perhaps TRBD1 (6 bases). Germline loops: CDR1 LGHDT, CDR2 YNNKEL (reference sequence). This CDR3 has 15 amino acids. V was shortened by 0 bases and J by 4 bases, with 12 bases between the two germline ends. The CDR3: CASSQEGQGTYGYTF. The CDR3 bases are TGTGCCAGCAGCCAAGAAGGGCAGGGGACCTATGGCTACACCTTC.

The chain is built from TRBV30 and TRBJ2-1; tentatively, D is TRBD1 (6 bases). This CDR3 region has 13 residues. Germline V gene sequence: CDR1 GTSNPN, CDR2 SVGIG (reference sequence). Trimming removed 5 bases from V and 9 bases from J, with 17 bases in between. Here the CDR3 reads CAWQPGTLSEQFF. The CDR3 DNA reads TGTGCCTGGCAACCTGGGACACTTAGTGAGCAGTTCTTC.

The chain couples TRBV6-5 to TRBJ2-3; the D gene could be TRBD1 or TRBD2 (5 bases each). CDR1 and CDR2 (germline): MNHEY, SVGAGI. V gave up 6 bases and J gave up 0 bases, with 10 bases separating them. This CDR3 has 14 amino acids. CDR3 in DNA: TGTGCCAGCAGGGTCGGGACGAGCACAGATACGCAGTATTTT. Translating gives CASRVGTSTDTQYF.

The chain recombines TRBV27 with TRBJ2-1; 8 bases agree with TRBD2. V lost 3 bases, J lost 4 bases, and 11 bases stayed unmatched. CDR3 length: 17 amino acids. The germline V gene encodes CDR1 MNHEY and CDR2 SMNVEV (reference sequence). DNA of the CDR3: TGTGCCAGCAGTTTCCAACCAGCGGCTAGCGGGTACAATGAGCAGTTCTTC. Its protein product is CASSFQPAASGYNEQFF.

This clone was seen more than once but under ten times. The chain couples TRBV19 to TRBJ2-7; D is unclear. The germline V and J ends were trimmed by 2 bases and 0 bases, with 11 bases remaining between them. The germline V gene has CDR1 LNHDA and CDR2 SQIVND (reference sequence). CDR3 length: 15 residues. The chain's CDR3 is CASSISVSVSYEQYF. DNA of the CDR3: TGTGCCAGTAGTATATCCGTGAGTGTCTCCTACGAGCAGTACTTC. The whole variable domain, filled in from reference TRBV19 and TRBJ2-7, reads DGGITQSPKYLFRKEGQNVTLSCEQNLNHDAMYWYRQDPGQGLRLIYYSQIVNDFQKGDIAEGYSVSREKKESFPLTVTSAQKNPTAFYLCASSISVSVSYEQYFGPGTRLTVT.

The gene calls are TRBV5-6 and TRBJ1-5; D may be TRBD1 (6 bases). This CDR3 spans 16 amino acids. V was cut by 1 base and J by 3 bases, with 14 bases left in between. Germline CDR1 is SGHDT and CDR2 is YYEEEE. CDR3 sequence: CASSLFHRAYNQPQHF. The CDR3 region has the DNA TGTGCCAGCAGCTTGTTTCACAGGGCCTACAATCAGCCCCAGCATTTT. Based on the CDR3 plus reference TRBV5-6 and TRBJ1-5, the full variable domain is DAGVTQSPTHLIKTRGQQVTLRCSPKSGHDTVSWYQQALGQGPQFIFQYYEEEERQRGNFPDRFSGHQFPNYSSELNVNALLLGDSALYLCASSLFHRAYNQPQHFGDGTRLSIL.

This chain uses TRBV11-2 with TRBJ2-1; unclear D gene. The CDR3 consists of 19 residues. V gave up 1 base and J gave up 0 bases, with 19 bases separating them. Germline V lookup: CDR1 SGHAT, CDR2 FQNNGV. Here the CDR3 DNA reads TGTGCCAGCAGCTTAGGAAGGCACAGCCTGTCTAGCTCCTACAATGAGCAGTTCTTC. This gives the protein CASSLGRHSLSSSYNEQFF.